This T cell receptor (beta chain) emerged from a study of T cell responses to AZD1222 COVID-19 vaccine. Study background: Timing groups of about 4 and about 12 weeks for second doses were pooled. Study observations and caveats: It was only a handful of AZD1222 recipients who were seropositive at baseline. Epitopes outside B.1.351 and B.1.1.7 mutated regions reportedly drew nearly half of spike TCRs.

With 6 bases clipped from V and 9 bases from J, the junction kept 7 bases outside the gene matches. Germline CDR1 reads MDHEN; CDR2 reads SYDVKM. There are 14 residues in the CDR3. Generated by immunoSEQ multiplex PCR, the TCRdb table keeps only in-frame clones and is missing some. The table has fewer than 150,000 clones, around 82% seen once. This clone was counted a single time. Antigen specificity is unknown. This receptor was taken from an adult in good health. The specimen comprised peripheral blood, sampled on day 0 of AZD1222 vaccination. The rearrangement uses TRBV28 and TRBJ2-7, with TRBD2 matching 14 bases. The CDR3 sequence is CASRTTSGGAGQYF. For the CDR3, the DNA is TGTGCCAGCAGGACGACTAGCGGGGGGGCTGGGCAGTACTTC.